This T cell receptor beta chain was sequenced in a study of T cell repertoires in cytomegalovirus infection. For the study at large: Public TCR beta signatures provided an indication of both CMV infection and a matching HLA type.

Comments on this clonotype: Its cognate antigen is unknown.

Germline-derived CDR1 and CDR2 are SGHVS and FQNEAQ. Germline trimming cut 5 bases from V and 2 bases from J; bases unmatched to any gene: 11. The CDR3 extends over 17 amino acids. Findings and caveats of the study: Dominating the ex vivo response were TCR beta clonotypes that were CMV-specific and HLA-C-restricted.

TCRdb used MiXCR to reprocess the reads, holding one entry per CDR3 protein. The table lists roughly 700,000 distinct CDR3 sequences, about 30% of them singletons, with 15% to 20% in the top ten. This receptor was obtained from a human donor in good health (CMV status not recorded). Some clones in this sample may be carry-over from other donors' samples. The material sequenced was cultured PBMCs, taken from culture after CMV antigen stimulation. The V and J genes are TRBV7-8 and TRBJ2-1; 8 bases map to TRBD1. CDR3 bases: TGTGCCAGCAGCCCGGGCTACAGGGGGATGACCTACAATGAGCAGTTCTTC. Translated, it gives CASSPGYRGMTYNEQFF.